One sample yielded the 25 T cell receptor beta chains listed below, sequenced in a study of blood T cell repertoires in COVID-19. Measured with immunoSEQ multiplex PCR; TCRdb has only the in-frame clones, and not every one. The repertoire holds around 43,000 clones, with around 87% as singletons. Sequencing used peripheral blood. Source of these receptors: a man between 45 and 60 years old in a cohort sampled during active COVID-19.

In this sample, this clone turned up once. CDR3 DNA: TGCGCCAGCAGCCTAGCTGGTTCCCAGGGCGATGAGCAGTTCTTC. It yields the protein CASSLAGSQGDEQFF. The gene calls are TRBV4-3 and TRBJ2-1; TRBD1 is a possible D gene (5 bases). CDR1 and CDR2 from the germline V gene are LGHNA and YSLEER. This CDR3 is 15 amino acids long. The V end lost 4 bases, the J end lost 8 bases, and 18 bases lay between the germline ends.

This clone was detected once. The chain is built from TRBV4-1 and TRBJ2-5; 7 bases fit TRBD2. Trimming at V came to 8 bases and at J to 7 bases, leaving 13 bases not matched to a gene. The CDR3 is 14 amino acids. Germline lookup yields CDR1 MGHRA and CDR2 YSYEKL. The CDR3 here is CASQSGRESGTQYF. CDR3 sequence (DNA): TGCGCCAGCCAGTCAGGGCGGGAGTCAGGGACCCAGTACTTC.

This chain links TRBV24-1 with TRBJ2-3, with 10 bases matching TRBD2. V lost 0 bases, J lost 4 bases, and 12 bases stayed unmatched. The germline V gene has CDR1 KGHDR and CDR2 SFDVKD. CDR3 length: 19 amino acids. The CDR3 loop reads CATSDLSASGSVRADTQYF. As DNA, the CDR3 is TGTGCCACCAGTGATTTGTCGGCTAGCGGGAGCGTCCGCGCAGATACGCAGTATTTT.

This clone was observed a handful of times. The chain is built from TRBV2 and TRBJ2-4; D perhaps matches TRBD2 (7 bases). Germline V gives CDR1 SNHLY, CDR2 FYNNEI. This CDR3 has 17 residues. V was shortened by 0 bases and J by 1 base, with 13 bases between the two germline ends. The CDR3 DNA sequence: TGTGCCAGCAGTGAAGCGCGCAGGGGAGGGGCCAAAAACATTCAGTACTTC. It codes for CASSEARRGGAKNIQYF.

The chain carries TRBV7-6 and TRBJ2-1; possibly TRBD1 for D (6 bases). Looked up from germline, CDR1 is SGHVS and CDR2 is FNYEAQ. The CDR3 spans 15 residues. The V gene lost 1 base and the J gene lost 3 bases, with 10 bases spanning the gap. The CDR3 region is CASSLDPDSYNEQFF. DNA for the CDR3: TGTGCCAGCAGCTTAGACCCGGACAGCTACAATGAGCAGTTCTTC.

This clone was recorded a few times. The genes are TRBV21-1 and TRBJ2-7; whether TRBD1, the table's D call, matches the DNA was not checked. TRBV21-1 is a pseudogene. The CDR3 totals 15 residues. CDR3 coding DNA: TGTGCCAGCAGCCGCATGACAGGGGACACCTACGAGCAGTACTTC. This translates into CASSRMTGDTYEQYF.

This clone occurred once. CDR3 sequence (DNA): TGTGCCAGTAGTACCGGGACTGCCTCCTACGAGCAGTACTTC. Translating gives CASSTGTASYEQYF. The chain carries TRBV19 and TRBJ2-7; the D gene is possibly TRBD2 (6 bases). This CDR3 has 14 amino acids. CDR1 and CDR2 from the germline V gene are LNHDA and SQIVND (reference sequence). V gave up 4 bases and J gave up 0 bases, with 10 bases separating them.

The rearrangement joins TRBV9 to TRBJ2-3, with D hard to call. Trimming removed 0 bases from V and 0 bases from J, with 8 bases in between. The V gene's germline CDR1 is SGDLS and CDR2 YYNGEE. The CDR3 sequence is 15 residues long. Written as DNA, the CDR3 is TGTGCCAGCAGCGTAGATAGTACTAGCACAGATACGCAGTATTTT. Translating gives CASSVDSTSTDTQYF.

J is TRBJ2-3 and V is TRBV5-1, with D tentatively TRBD2 (5 bases). The CDR3 has 15 amino acids. Trimming stripped 2 bases from V and 2 bases from J, with 12 bases between. Germline V gene lookup returns CDR1 SGHRS and CDR2 YFSETQ. CDR3 residues: CASSFSGPYTDTQYF. In nucleotides, the CDR3 is TGCGCCAGCAGCTTCAGCGGTCCTTACACAGATACGCAGTATTTT.

J is TRBJ2-1 and V is TRBV18, with 9 bases identical to TRBD2. The CDR3 extends over 17 amino acids. V was pared by 3 bases and J by 4 bases, with 10 bases of the junction left unmatched. The V gene's germline CDR1 is KGHSH and CDR2 LQKENI. CDR3 region: CASSPQTSGPPYNEQFF. Here the CDR3 DNA reads TGTGCCAGCTCACCCCAGACTAGCGGACCTCCTTACAATGAGCAGTTCTTC.

The J gene is TRBJ2-1, the V gene TRBV2; 14 bases match TRBD2. Per germline, CDR1 SNHLY and CDR2 FYNNEI. The J segment lost 0 bases and the V segment lost 8 bases, leaving 9 bases of the junction unmatched. This CDR3 contains 18 residues. CDR3 residues: CASLGLAGGGSSYNEQFF. The CDR3 nucleotides are TGTGCCAGCTTAGGACTAGCGGGGGGCGGTAGCTCCTACAATGAGCAGTTCTTC.

This clone occurred once. This sequence joins TRBV19 and TRBJ1-4, with D possibly TRBD1 on 5 matching bases. The germline CDR1 and CDR2 sequences are LNHDA and SQIVND (reference sequence). The CDR3 loop spans 16 amino acids. The V end lost 4 bases, the J end lost 0 bases, and 12 bases lay between the germline ends. The CDR3 nucleotides read TGTGCCAGTAGTAGTAAGGGGCTCTCAACTAATGAAAAACTGTTTTTT. Amino acid sequence: CASSSKGLSTNEKLFF.

This chain uses TRBV7-2 with TRBJ1-3; D is uncertain. The V gene's germline CDR1 is SGHTA and CDR2 FQGNSA. Trimming left V 5 bases short and J 0 bases short, with 14 bases between. The CDR3 has 16 amino acids. The CDR3 reads CASSLGYRFSGNTIYF. Written as DNA, the CDR3 is TGTGCCAGCAGCCTAGGATACAGATTCTCTGGAAACACCATATATTTT. Filled out from reference TRBV7-2 and TRBJ1-3, the complete variable domain reads GAGVSQSPSNKVTEKGKDVELRCDPISGHTALYWYRQSLGQGLEFLIYFQGNSAPDKSGLPSDRFSAERTGGSVSTLTIQRTQQEDSAVYLCASSLGYRFSGNTIYFGEGSWLTVV.

V is TRBV9 and J is TRBJ2-1; 7 bases map to TRBD2. In germline, CDR1 is SGDLS, CDR2 YYNGEE. The CDR3 is 16 amino acids. With V trimmed by 3 bases and J by 0 bases, 6 bases remained unmatched. CDR3 amino acids: CASSAPSGPSYNEQFF. In nucleotides, the CDR3 is TGTGCCAGCAGCGCCCCTAGCGGACCCTCCTACAATGAGCAGTTCTTC.

The chain is built from TRBV18 and TRBJ2-1, with 11 positions matching TRBD2. Germline V gene lookup returns CDR1 KGHSH and CDR2 LQKENI. V trimming: 8 bases; J trimming: 3 bases; junction bases outside the gene matches: 12. The CDR3 contains 17 residues. As DNA, the CDR3 is TGTGCCAGCAAGCCCGGCCTAGCGGGAGGCGGCTACAATGAGCAGTTCTTC. It encodes CASKPGLAGGGYNEQFF.

The chain couples TRBV28 to TRBJ1-4; TRBD1 is a possible D gene (5 bases). Germline loops: CDR1 MDHEN, CDR2 SYDVKM. Deletions cut 5 bases from V and 7 bases from J, with 14 bases between. The CDR3 covers 14 residues. This CDR3 is CASSPKWRGEKLFF. The CDR3 DNA reads as TGTGCCAGCAGTCCCAAATGGAGGGGTGAAAAACTGTTTTTT.

The chain combines TRBV11-2 with TRBJ2-1; TRBD2 matches at 10 bases. Germline values: CDR1 SGHAT, CDR2 FQNNGV. V shed 1 base, J shed 5 bases, and the junction held 8 bases outside the gene matches. This CDR3 has 17 amino acids. CDR3 in DNA: TGTGCCAGCAGCTTAGGAAGGAGCGGGAGGGGCAACAATGAGCAGTTCTTC. Translating gives CASSLGRSGRGNNEQFF.

This clone was seen a few times. This chain connects TRBV19 to TRBJ1-2; D not resolved. Germline values: CDR1 LNHDA, CDR2 SQIVND (reference sequence). V gave up 3 bases and J gave up 7 bases, with 18 bases separating them. This CDR3 comprises 15 residues. CDR3 sequence: CASSIGSLGGLGYTF. The DNA for the CDR3 is TGTGCCAGTAGTATTGGATCCTTGGGCGGGCTTGGCTACACCTTC.

The gene calls are TRBV9 and TRBJ2-4, with 9 bases lining up with TRBD2. Looked up from germline, CDR1 is SGDLS and CDR2 is YYNGEE. Losses at the gene ends were 3 bases for V and 5 bases for J; bases not matched to a gene: 9. The CDR3 runs to 16 residues. DNA of the CDR3: TGTGCCAGCAGCGATGGGCGGGGGGGCAGAGAAAACATTCAGTACTTC. Amino acids: CASSDGRGGRENIQYF.

V gene TRBV6-5 combines with J gene TRBJ2-1; D unclear. Germline CDR1 and CDR2: MNHEY and SVGAGI. V dropped 4 bases and J dropped 6 bases, with 10 bases sitting between them. There are 13 residues in the CDR3. The CDR3 coding sequence is TGTGCCAGCAGTTTTGATAGAGTCAATGAGCAGTTCTTC. Protein sequence: CASSFDRVNEQFF.

In its sample, this clone was seen once. The chain couples TRBV19 to TRBJ2-1; D may be TRBD1 (5 bases). There are 13 residues in the CDR3. Germline CDR1 reads LNHDA; CDR2 reads SQIVND (reference sequence). V was pared by 6 bases and J by 12 bases, with 18 bases between. The CDR3 bases are TGTGCCAGTAGCCAAGAAGGGGCAGATAGGCAGTTCTTC. The encoded protein is CASSQEGADRQFF.

J is TRBJ2-7 and V is TRBV4-1; perhaps TRBD2 as D (5 bases). This CDR3 contains 15 residues. The germline V gene has CDR1 MGHRA and CDR2 YSYEKL. The V end lost 4 bases, the J end lost 3 bases, and 16 bases lay between the germline ends. For the CDR3, the DNA is TGCGCCAGCAGCCGAGGGTATGGGGAACGCTACGAGCAGTACGTC. This gives the protein CASSRGYGERYEQYV.

The chain joins TRBV2 to TRBJ2-1; TRBD2 matches at 13 bases. V was clipped by 3 bases and J by 15 bases; unmatched bases: 17. The length of the CDR3 is 17 residues. Germline assignment: CDR1 SNHLY and CDR2 FYNNEI. DNA for the CDR3: TGTGCCAGCAGTGAGGGACGAGAGACTAGCGGGGGGCTTAGGCTGTTCTTC. Amino acids: CASSEGRETSGGLRLFF.

This clone has just a few counts. This chain uses TRBV4-2 with TRBJ2-2; 7 nucleotides match TRBD2. The V gene end was trimmed by 0 bases and the J gene end by 1 base; junction bases not matched to a gene: 2. The germline V gene encodes CDR1 LGHNA and CDR2 YNFKEQ. The CDR3 has 16 amino acids. CDR3 protein: CASSQEGGGNTGELFF. Here the CDR3 DNA reads TGTGCCAGCAGCCAAGAGGGCGGGGGGAACACCGGGGAGCTGTTTTTT.

In this sample, this clone turned up a few times. The chain joins TRBV5-6 to TRBJ2-7, with 7 bases fitting TRBD2. CDR1 SGHDT and CDR2 YYEEEE come from the germline V gene. Trimming removed 0 bases from V and 5 bases from J; junction bases left unmatched: 8. CDR3 length: 15 residues. The CDR3 loop reads CASSLGRTSLNEQYF. The CDR3 DNA is TGTGCCAGCAGCTTGGGTAGGACTAGTCTTAACGAGCAGTACTTC.